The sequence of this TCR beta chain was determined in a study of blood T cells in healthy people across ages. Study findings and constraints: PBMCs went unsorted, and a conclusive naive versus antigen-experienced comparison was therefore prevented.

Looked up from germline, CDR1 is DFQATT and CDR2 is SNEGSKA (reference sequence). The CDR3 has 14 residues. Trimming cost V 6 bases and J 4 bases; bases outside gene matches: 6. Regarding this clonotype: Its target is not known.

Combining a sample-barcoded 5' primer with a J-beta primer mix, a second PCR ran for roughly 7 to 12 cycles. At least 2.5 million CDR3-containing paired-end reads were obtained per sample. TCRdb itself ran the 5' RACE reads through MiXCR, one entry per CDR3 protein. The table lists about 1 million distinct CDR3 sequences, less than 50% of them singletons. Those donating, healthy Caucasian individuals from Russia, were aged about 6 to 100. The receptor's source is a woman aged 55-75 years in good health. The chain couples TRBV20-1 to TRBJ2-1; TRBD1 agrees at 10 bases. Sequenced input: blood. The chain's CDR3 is CSAKTGGRYNEQFF. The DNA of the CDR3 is TGCAGTGCAAAGACAGGGGGCAGATACAATGAGCAGTTCTTC.